This T cell receptor (beta chain) was sequenced in a study of breast tumors, draining lymph nodes, adjacent tissues. This clonotype was detected ten times or more. The target antigen is unknown. TCRdb independently ran MiXCR on the multiplex PCR reads; one entry per CDR3 protein. The sample lists 160,000 or so distinct CDR3 sequences; around 33% were seen once. Germline V gene lookup returns CDR1 MNHEY and CDR2 SMNVEV (reference sequence). The junction had 5 bases not matched to a gene; V was cut back by 6 bases and J by 2 bases. CDR3 length equals 15 residues. Study observations and caveats: Data fit most tumor T cells coming from lymph node, expanding in tumor. Tumor and nontumor repertoires were significantly more similar in luminal-like than in basal-like breast cancer. Data only fit, rather than demonstrated, lymph node origin of most tumor T cells.

The lymph nodes were axillary draining lymph nodes from breast cancer patients. The clonotype comes from a female donor with breast cancer. Some clones in this sample may be carry-over from other donors' samples. Sequencing was performed on axillary lymph node tissue. V is TRBV27 and J is TRBJ1-4; 8 bases fit TRBD1. The CDR3 DNA is TGTGCCAGCAGGGACAGGGTCAAGACTAATGAAAAACTGTTTTTT. Translated: CASRDRVKTNEKLFF.